In its sample, the clone carrying this TCR beta chain was seen many times. Its antigen is still unknown. The data belong to a study of T-cell reconstitution after alpha-beta-depleted transplantation in children. Study-wide results and caveats: A year had passed since transplant, and T-cell counts and diversity by then came mostly from newly produced T cells. Expanded clones from the graft, numbering several hundred, reportedly supplied alpha-beta T cells about two months after transplant.

Germline values: CDR1 SGHAT, CDR2 FQNNGV. CDR3 size: 16 residues. V dropped 1 base and J dropped 2 bases, with 13 bases sitting between them. Unique molecular identifiers featured in how the TCRbeta library was prepared. Each CDR3 protein gets one entry after TCRdb re-called the PCR reads with MiXCR. The table lists approximately 500,000 distinct CDR3 sequences, approximately 10% of them singletons, with just over 2% in the top ten. V usage is TRBV11-2 and J usage is TRBJ2-3; D remains unclear. Material: PBMCs, obtained before TCRalphabeta/CD19-depleted stem cell transplant. The source of this sequence is a child aged 2-15 years with inherited bone marrow failure, due to receive a stem cell transplant. The CDR3 protein is CASSLGWLPFTDTQYF. Here the CDR3 DNA reads TGTGCCAGCAGCTTAGGGTGGCTACCTTTCACAGATACGCAGTATTTT. Complete variable domain (other parts from reference TRBV11-2 and TRBJ2-3): EAGVAQSPRYKIIEKRQSVAFWCNPISGHATLYWYQQILGQGPKLLIQFQNNGVVDDSQLPKDRFSAERLKGVDSTLKIQPAKLEDSAVYLCASSLGWLPFTDTQYFGPGTRLTVL.